The 20 T cell receptor beta chains given below trace back to one sample, sequenced in a study of cytomegalovirus exposure and HLA in healthy donors. The PCR made use of 60 Vbeta and 13 Jbeta primers. TCRdb's table, derived via immunoSEQ multiplex PCR, lists solely in-frame clones and lacks some. The sample records about 130,000 clones, around 77% being singletons. Sequencing was carried out using PBMCs. The receptors originated from a man aged 25-45 years in good health and CMV-seronegative.

This clone was counted a few times. The chain combines TRBV7-3 with TRBJ2-2; TRBD2 agrees at 8 bases. The CDR3 consists of 17 residues. The junction had 13 bases not matched to a gene; V was cut back by 5 bases and J by 5 bases. CDR1 SGHTA and CDR2 FQGTGA come from the germline V gene. As DNA, the CDR3 is TGTGCCAGCAGCCTGACGGGGGCGGGAGGATTAACCGGGGAGCTGTTTTTT. This encodes CASSLTGAGGLTGELFF. The complete variable domain, with remaining parts taken from reference TRBV7-3 and TRBJ2-2, reads GAGVSQTPSNKVTEKGKYVELRCDPISGHTALYWYRQSLGQGPEFLIYFQGTGAADDSGLPNDRFFAVRPEGSVSTLKIQRTERGDSAVYLCASSLTGAGGLTGELFFGEGSRLTVL.

CDR3 protein: CASSIRTHYNEQFF. CDR3 coding DNA: TGTGCCAGTAGTATCAGGACTCATTACAATGAGCAGTTCTTC. The V gene is TRBV19, the J gene TRBJ2-1, with D tentatively TRBD2 (5 bases). Germline CDR1 LNHDA, CDR2 SQIVND (reference sequence). The length of the CDR3 is 14 residues. V lost 3 bases, J lost 4 bases, and 10 bases lay in between.

This clone has just a few counts. This rearrangement joins TRBV11-1 to TRBJ2-7, with D possibly matching TRBD1 (6 bases). CDR3 length equals 14 residues. V shed 4 bases and J shed 3 bases, with 13 bases lying between them. The V gene's germline CDR1 is SGHAT and CDR2 FQDESV (reference sequence). The CDR3 region has the DNA TGTGCCAGCAGCTCTAGGGGGAACTTCTACGAGCAGTACTTC. Its translation is CASSSRGNFYEQYF.

The rearrangement links TRBV6-5 to TRBJ1-3, with D unresolved. This CDR3 is built from 15 residues. In germline, CDR1 is MNHEY, CDR2 SVGAGI. Trimming pared 5 bases from V and 0 bases from J, leaving 11 bases between. DNA of the CDR3: TGTGCCAGCAGTCTGTCCGCCAGCTCTGGAAACACCATATATTTT. This codes for CASSLSASSGNTIYF.

The chain uses TRBV7-9 and TRBJ2-1, with 8 positions matching TRBD2. After removal of 4 bases from V and 9 bases from J, the junction contained 14 bases not matched to a gene. Germline lookup yields CDR1 SEHNR and CDR2 FQNEAQ (reference sequence). There are 16 residues in the CDR3. CDR3 nucleotides: TGTGCCAGCAGCTCTCTTGGACTAGCTGCGCAAGGTGAGCAGTTCTTC. Its translation: CASSSLGLAAQGEQFF.

This rearrangement joins TRBV28 to TRBJ2-7; maybe TRBD2 (7 bases). CDR1 MDHEN and CDR2 SYDVKM come from the germline V gene. This CDR3 is built from 13 residues. Trimming pared 8 bases from V and 5 bases from J, leaving 16 bases between. For the CDR3, the DNA is TGTGCCAGCGTTACGGGGGGCTGGAACGAGCAGTACTTC. Its protein is CASVTGGWNEQYF.

The chain recombines TRBV4-1 with TRBJ2-1, with 8 nucleotides matching TRBD2. Germline lookup yields CDR1 MGHRA and CDR2 YSYEKL. The CDR3 contains 17 residues. V shed 0 bases, J shed 5 bases, and the junction held 9 bases outside the gene matches. The DNA of the CDR3 is TGCGCCAGCAGCCAAGAAGAGGGAGCGGGAGCAAACAATGAGCAGTTCTTC. This translates into CASSQEEGAGANNEQFF.

The V gene is TRBV7-9, the J gene TRBJ2-1; D remains unclear. V lost 3 bases to trimming and J lost 0 bases, with 6 bases between them. CDR1 is SEHNR, CDR2 FQNEAQ, per germline (reference sequence). This CDR3 comprises 14 residues. The CDR3 loop is CASSFSTSYNEQFF. For the CDR3, the DNA is TGTGCCAGCAGCTTTAGCACCTCCTACAATGAGCAGTTCTTC.

As for this clone: A read error may account for a junction end that differs from germline. J is TRBJ1-1 and V is TRBV27; 10 nucleotides agree with TRBD1. This CDR3 contains 14 residues. Germline CDR1 reads MNHEY; CDR2 reads SMNVEV (reference sequence). Here the CDR3 DNA reads TGTGCCAACAGTGTCGGGGGACAGGGGAGGGTAGCTTTCTTT. Its translation: CANSVGGQGRVAFF.

This clone was seen only once. The V and J genes are TRBV4-1 and TRBJ2-2; 8 positions match TRBD1. J lost 3 bases, V lost 3 bases, and 12 bases had no gene match. Germline CDR1 is MGHRA and CDR2 is YSYEKL. The CDR3 is 18 residues long. This CDR3 reads CASSQRGQGGFDTGELFF. DNA of the CDR3: TGCGCCAGCAGCCAGCGCGGACAGGGAGGTTTCGACACCGGGGAGCTGTTTTTT.

This chain connects TRBV19 to TRBJ2-1; 7 nucleotides line up with TRBD1. Germline trimming cut 1 base from V and 7 bases from J; bases unmatched to any gene: 1. From germline, CDR1 is LNHDA and CDR2 SQIVND (reference sequence). CDR3 length: 13 amino acids. CDR3 in amino acids: CASSIGQGNEQFF. As DNA, the CDR3 is TGTGCCAGTAGTATAGGACAGGGAAATGAGCAGTTCTTC.

The chain carries TRBV4-1 and TRBJ2-7, with 12 bases fitting TRBD2. This CDR3 region has 15 residues. Germline assignment: CDR1 MGHRA and CDR2 YSYEKL. Losses at the gene ends were 2 bases for V and 7 bases for J; bases not matched to a gene: 6. CDR3 region: CASSQPSGRAFEQYF. For the CDR3, the DNA is TGCGCCAGCAGCCAACCTAGCGGGAGGGCCTTTGAGCAGTACTTC.

The chain has TRBV6-6 and TRBJ1-1; D is perhaps TRBD1 (6 bases). CDR3 size: 15 residues. CDR1 is MNHNY, CDR2 SVGAGI, per germline (reference sequence). Trimming took off 8 bases at V and 4 bases at J, with 20 bases between the two ends. The CDR3 DNA follows: TGTGCCAGCGGGAATCCGACAGGCTTTAGCACTGAAGCTTTCTTT. Protein sequence: CASGNPTGFSTEAFF.

This chain joins TRBV11-2 and TRBJ2-3; 12 bases map to TRBD2. Germline lookup yields CDR1 SGHAT and CDR2 FQNNGV. The V gene end was trimmed by 2 bases and the J gene end by 0 bases; junction bases not matched to a gene: 6. The CDR3 is 18 residues long. This CDR3 is CASSLLAGGDTSTDTQYF. CDR3 sequence (DNA): TGTGCCAGCAGCTTACTAGCGGGAGGGGATACTAGCACAGATACGCAGTATTTT.

This chain connects TRBV9 to TRBJ1-3; 7 bases match TRBD1. The CDR3 runs 15 residues. Unmatched junction bases numbered 6, after V lost 3 bases and J lost 3 bases. Germline CDR1 reads SGDLS; CDR2 reads YYNGEE. Written as DNA, the CDR3 is TGTGCCAGCAGCGGCGAGGGGGCAAGTGGAAACACCATATATTTT. It translates to CASSGEGASGNTIYF.

In this sample, this clone turned up once. The CDR3 sequence is CATRRRVAGGGEQYF. The CDR3 bases are TGTGCCACCAGACGAAGGGTAGCGGGAGGTGGCGAGCAGTACTTC. The rearrangement uses TRBV10-3 and TRBJ2-7; the match to TRBD2 covers 10 bases. CDR3 length: 15 amino acids. Germline V gives CDR1 ENHRY, CDR2 SYGVKD. Trimming at V came to 10 bases and at J to 6 bases, leaving 15 bases not matched to a gene.

In its sample, this clone was seen a few times. V usage is TRBV20-1 and J usage is TRBJ2-1; D is unclear. Germline CDR1 DFQATT, CDR2 SNEGSKA (reference sequence). V lost 0 bases and J 13 bases, leaving 7 bases between the germline ends. This CDR3 is built from 10 residues. The CDR3 region has the DNA TGCAGTGCTAGAGATGAGAGTCAGTTCTTC. Translating gives CSARDESQFF.

A single count supports this clone. The chain carries TRBV19 and TRBJ2-3, with TRBD2 identical over 7 bases. Trimming at V came to 8 bases and at J to 1 base, leaving 21 bases not matched to a gene. In germline, CDR1 is LNHDA, CDR2 SQIVND (reference sequence). The CDR3 extends over 19 amino acids. CDR3 protein: CASPGGGFEEGRGTDTQYF. The CDR3 DNA reads as TGTGCCAGTCCGGGGGGTGGGTTCGAAGAGGGTCGGGGCACAGATACGCAGTATTTT. The variable domain in full, completed from reference TRBV19 and TRBJ2-3, reads DGGITQSPKYLFRKEGQNVTLSCEQNLNHDAMYWYRQDPGQGLRLIYYSQIVNDFQKGDIAEGYSVSREKKESFPLTVTSAQKNPTAFYLCASPGGGFEEGRGTDTQYFGPGTRLTVL.

The chain has TRBV7-9 and TRBJ2-7; 8 bases agree with TRBD1. Germline values: CDR1 SEHNR, CDR2 FQNEAQ (reference sequence). Unmatched junction bases numbered 4, after V lost 6 bases and J lost 6 bases. The CDR3 is 12 residues long. The CDR3 DNA is TGTGCCAGCAGTTCAACAGGGGGCGAGCAGTACTTC. It specifies CASSSTGGEQYF.

The chain couples TRBV5-5 to TRBJ2-5, with D tentatively TRBD1 (6 bases). V was cut by 2 bases and J by 0 bases, with 14 bases left in between. In germline, CDR1 is SGHKS, CDR2 YYEKEE (reference sequence). This CDR3 has 16 residues. The CDR3: CASSLTLGHYQETQYF. The DNA of the CDR3 is TGTGCCAGCAGCTTAACCTTGGGACATTACCAAGAGACCCAGTACTTC.